This is a list of T cell receptor beta chains from one sample in a study of patients and donors after allogeneic stem cell transplantation. TCRdb re-analysed the RT-PCR reads in MiXCR, keeping a single row per CDR3 protein. Counted here are some 150,000 distinct CDR3 sequences, 30% to 45% occurring once; the ten biggest clones make up about 50%. Specimen: blood, either unsorted or a sorted T cell fraction (not recorded which). Every receptor here comes from a human donor who was either an allogeneic HSCT recipient or a stem cell or donor lymphocyte infusion donor (not recorded which). It is not recorded whose cells these are; they may come from a transplant donor. Both conserved end residues are part of each CDR3. Fields, in order: J gene, clone size, D gene, V gene, CDR3 protein, CDR3 DNA. The D gene is left open where the match is weak. A row's size may be missing; if present it is once, few, many or a size class.

j_gene: TRBJ1-4; abundance: few; d_gene: .; v_gene: TRBV30; CDR3aa: CAWRDREKLFF; CDR3nt: TGTGCCTGGCGAGACCGTGAAAAACTGTTTTTT
j_gene: TRBJ2-1; abundance: few; d_gene: .; v_gene: TRBV6-6; CDR3aa: CASSLETQEFF; CDR3nt: TGTGCCAGCAGCCTGGAAACTCAAGAGTTCTTC
j_gene: TRBJ2-1; abundance: .; d_gene: .; v_gene: TRBV19; CDR3aa: CASSIPMDNEQFF; CDR3nt: TGTGCCAGTAGTATACCCATGGACAATGAGCAGTTCTTC
j_gene: TRBJ2-3; abundance: medium-sized; d_gene: .; v_gene: TRBV12-3/TRBV12-4; CDR3aa: CASREGHSTDTQYF; CDR3nt: TGTGCCAGCAGGGAGGGGCATAGCACAGATACGCAGTATTTT
j_gene: TRBJ2-3; abundance: .; d_gene: .; v_gene: TRBV10-3; CDR3aa: CAIKGVLTEDTQYF; CDR3nt: TGTGCCATCAAAGGGGTTCTTACAGAGGATACGCAGTATTTT
j_gene: TRBJ1-1; abundance: few; d_gene: .; v_gene: TRBV12-5; CDR3aa: CASGLGQGEAFF; CDR3nt: TGTGCTAGTGGTTTGGGCCAGGGAGAAGCTTTCTTT
j_gene: TRBJ1-6; abundance: few; d_gene: .; v_gene: TRBV20-1; CDR3aa: CSAGEAYNSPLHF; CDR3nt: TGCAGCGCGGGGGAGGCCTATAATTCACCCCTCCACTTT
j_gene: TRBJ2-2; abundance: .; d_gene: TRBD2; v_gene: TRBV7-2; CDR3aa: CASAKLAVNTGELFF; CDR3nt: TGTGCCAGCGCGAAACTAGCGGTAAACACCGGGGAGCTGTTTTTT
j_gene: TRBJ1-5; abundance: .; d_gene: .; v_gene: TRBV27; CDR3aa: CASKKGGNQPQHF; CDR3nt: TGTGCCAGCAAAAAAGGGGGCAATCAGCCCCAGCATTTT
j_gene: TRBJ2-2; abundance: .; d_gene: TRBD2; v_gene: TRBV7-3; CDR3aa: CASSLIGLAGVTGELFF; CDR3nt: TGTGCCAGCAGCTTAATAGGACTAGCGGGGGTCACCGGGGAGCTGTTTTTT
j_gene: TRBJ1-2; abundance: .; d_gene: .; v_gene: TRBV3-1; CDR3aa: CASSLRPGVDGYTF; CDR3nt: TGTGCCAGCAGCCTTCGACCGGGGGTGGATGGCTACACCTTC
j_gene: TRBJ2-7; abundance: .; d_gene: .; v_gene: TRBV20-1; CDR3aa: CSARDNRFSSYEQYF; CDR3nt: TGCAGTGCTAGAGATAACAGATTTAGCTCCTACGAGCAGTACTTC
j_gene: TRBJ1-3; abundance: .; d_gene: .; v_gene: TRBV4-1; CDR3aa: CASSQMTAGNTIYF; CDR3nt: TGCGCCAGCAGCCAAATGACTGCTGGAAACACCATATATTTT
j_gene: TRBJ1-4; abundance: .; d_gene: TRBD1; v_gene: TRBV5-1; CDR3aa: CASSFAGGGEKLFF; CDR3nt: TGCGCCAGCAGCTTTGCAGGGGGCGGTGAAAAACTGTTTTTT
j_gene: TRBJ2-3; abundance: few; d_gene: .; v_gene: TRBV12-3/TRBV12-4; CDR3aa: CASRASTVPWYF; CDR3nt: TGTGCCAGCAGGGCGTCGACGGTCCCCTGGTATTTT
j_gene: TRBJ2-2; abundance: .; d_gene: .; v_gene: TRBV24-1; CDR3aa: CATSESGRGWTGELFF; CDR3nt: TGTGCCACCAGTGAATCGGGACGGGGGTGGACCGGGGAGCTGTTTTTT
j_gene: TRBJ2-7; abundance: few; d_gene: .; v_gene: TRBV18; CDR3aa: CASSPPAGGYEQYF; CDR3nt: TGTGCCAGCTCACCACCGGCAGGGGGGTACGAGCAGTACTTC
j_gene: TRBJ1-1; abundance: .; d_gene: .; v_gene: TRBV6-2/TRBV6-3; CDR3aa: CASGRGANTEAFF; CDR3nt: TGTGCCAGCGGTAGGGGCGCGAACACTGAAGCTTTCTTT
j_gene: TRBJ1-1; abundance: few; d_gene: .; v_gene: TRBV5-5; CDR3aa: CASSLPYETTEAFF; CDR3nt: TGTGCCAGCAGCTTGCCCTATGAAACCACTGAAGCTTTCTTT
j_gene: TRBJ1-1; abundance: .; d_gene: .; v_gene: TRBV5-1; CDR3aa: CASSPLGRWGAFF; CDR3nt: TGCGCCAGCAGCCCCCTGGGGCGGTGGGGGGCTTTCTTT
j_gene: TRBJ1-1; abundance: .; d_gene: .; v_gene: TRBV4-2; CDR3aa: CASSQGGYTEAFF; CDR3nt: TGTGCCAGCAGCCAAGGGGGGTACACTGAAGCTTTCTTT
j_gene: TRBJ1-5; abundance: few; d_gene: TRBD1; v_gene: TRBV20-1; CDR3aa: CSAQTGGYSNQPQHF; CDR3nt: TGCAGTGCTCAGACAGGGGGCTATAGCAATCAGCCCCAGCATTTT
j_gene: TRBJ2-7; abundance: .; d_gene: .; v_gene: TRBV28; CDR3aa: CASSWDLYEQYF; CDR3nt: TGTGCCAGCAGCTGGGACCTCTACGAGCAGTACTTC
j_gene: TRBJ1-4; abundance: few; d_gene: .; v_gene: TRBV28; CDR3aa: CASSLWTGDEKLFF; CDR3nt: TGTGCCAGCAGTTTATGGACAGGCGATGAAAAACTGTTTTTT
j_gene: TRBJ1-4; abundance: .; d_gene: .; v_gene: TRBV6-1; CDR3aa: CASTKQQGFGEKLFF; CDR3nt: TGTGCCAGCACTAAACAGCAGGGGTTTGGTGAAAAACTGTTTTTT
j_gene: TRBJ1-3; abundance: .; d_gene: .; v_gene: TRBV12-3/TRBV12-4; CDR3aa: CASSSFGRWENTIYF; CDR3nt: TGTGCCAGCAGTTCGTTCGGGCGCTGGGAAAACACCATATATTTT
j_gene: TRBJ2-5; abundance: .; d_gene: TRBD2; v_gene: TRBV12-3/TRBV12-4; CDR3aa: CASSQSSGGDQETQYF; CDR3nt: TGTGCCAGCAGTCAATCTAGCGGGGGGGACCAAGAGACCCAGTACTTC
j_gene: TRBJ1-2; abundance: few; d_gene: .; v_gene: TRBV29-1; CDR3aa: CSVEDRRGDYGYTF; CDR3nt: TGCAGCGTTGAAGATCGTAGAGGGGACTATGGCTACACCTTC
j_gene: TRBJ1-6; abundance: .; d_gene: .; v_gene: TRBV28; CDR3aa: CASSFSGRSYNSPLHF; CDR3nt: TGTGCCAGCAGTTTTTCGGGGCGATCCTATAATTCACCCCTCCACTTT
j_gene: TRBJ1-1; abundance: few; d_gene: .; v_gene: TRBV5-1; CDR3aa: CASSPRGAVNTEAFF; CDR3nt: TGCGCCAGCAGCCCTCGGGGGGCTGTGAACACTGAAGCTTTCTTT
j_gene: TRBJ2-3; abundance: .; d_gene: .; v_gene: TRBV11-1; CDR3aa: CASSTRNTQYF; CDR3nt: TGTGCCAGCAGCACCCGGAATACGCAGTATTTT
j_gene: TRBJ1-1; abundance: few; d_gene: .; v_gene: TRBV4-3; CDR3aa: CASSQEGPGITEAFF; CDR3nt: TGCGCCAGCAGCCAAGAGGGTCCGGGTATCACTGAAGCTTTCTTT
j_gene: TRBJ1-2; abundance: .; d_gene: TRBD1; v_gene: TRBV28; CDR3aa: CASSSTGGPGYTF; CDR3nt: TGTGCCAGCAGTTCGACAGGGGGCCCTGGCTACACCTTC
j_gene: TRBJ1-1; abundance: .; d_gene: .; v_gene: TRBV7-3; CDR3aa: CASSLNADTEAFF; CDR3nt: TGTGCCAGCAGCTTAAACGCCGACACTGAAGCTTTCTTT
j_gene: TRBJ2-1; abundance: once; d_gene: .; v_gene: TRBV12-3/TRBV12-4; CDR3aa: CASRSGPSMEFF; CDR3nt: TGTGCCAGCAGGTCCGGGCCTTCTATGGAGTTCTTC
j_gene: TRBJ2-2; abundance: .; d_gene: .; v_gene: TRBV27; CDR3aa: CASSSSGGYTGELFF; CDR3nt: TGTGCCAGCAGTTCATCCGGGGGTTACACCGGGGAGCTGTTTTTT
j_gene: TRBJ1-5; abundance: .; d_gene: .; v_gene: TRBV4-2; CDR3aa: CASSQEGADSNQPQHF; CDR3nt: TGTGCCAGCAGCCAAGAAGGGGCGGATAGCAATCAGCCCCAGCATTTT
j_gene: TRBJ1-4; abundance: .; d_gene: .; v_gene: TRBV18; CDR3aa: CASSSWDTEEKLFF; CDR3nt: TGTGCCAGCTCATCATGGGACACGGAAGAAAAACTGTTTTTT
j_gene: TRBJ2-1; abundance: .; d_gene: TRBD2; v_gene: TRBV6-6; CDR3aa: CASKTGLAGYEQFF; CDR3nt: TGTGCCAGCAAAACGGGACTAGCTGGCTATGAGCAGTTCTTC
j_gene: TRBJ1-2; abundance: few; d_gene: .; v_gene: TRBV7-2; CDR3aa: CASSPLYNGYTF; CDR3nt: TGTGCCAGCAGCCCTTTATACAATGGCTACACCTTC
j_gene: TRBJ1-6; abundance: .; d_gene: TRBD1; v_gene: TRBV15; CDR3aa: CATSSPTGTANSYNSPLHF; CDR3nt: TGTGCCACCAGCAGCCCGACCGGGACAGCAAACTCCTATAATTCACCCCTCCACTTT
j_gene: TRBJ2-2; abundance: few; d_gene: .; v_gene: TRBV28; CDR3aa: CASRGTAGRTGELFF; CDR3nt: TGTGCCAGCAGGGGGACAGCGGGCCGAACCGGGGAGCTGTTTTTT
j_gene: TRBJ2-3; abundance: .; d_gene: .; v_gene: TRBV7-6; CDR3aa: CASSSRRTDTQYF; CDR3nt: TGTGCCAGCAGCTCGAGACGCACAGATACGCAGTATTTT
j_gene: TRBJ2-3; abundance: .; d_gene: .; v_gene: TRBV7-9; CDR3aa: CASSLRLAATDTQYF; CDR3nt: TGTGCCAGCAGCTTAAGGTTAGCGGCGACAGATACGCAGTATTTT
j_gene: TRBJ2-2; abundance: few; d_gene: .; v_gene: TRBV5-1; CDR3aa: CASSPVNTGELFF; CDR3nt: TGCGCCAGCAGCCCTGTAAACACCGGGGAGCTGTTTTTT
j_gene: TRBJ1-2; abundance: .; d_gene: .; v_gene: TRBV9; CDR3aa: CASSGGGSLGGYTF; CDR3nt: TGTGCCAGCAGCGGCGGAGGTTCTCTGGGTGGCTACACCTTC
j_gene: TRBJ2-5; abundance: .; d_gene: TRBD1; v_gene: TRBV5-1; CDR3aa: CASSLYNSPGQPYQETQYF; CDR3nt: TGCGCCAGCAGCTTATACAATTCTCCGGGACAGCCGTACCAAGAGACCCAGTACTTC
j_gene: TRBJ1-5; abundance: few; d_gene: .; v_gene: TRBV11-1; CDR3aa: CASSLARGGAQHF; CDR3nt: TGTGCCAGCAGCTTAGCGCGCGGTGGGGCCCAGCATTTT
j_gene: TRBJ1-1; abundance: few; d_gene: .; v_gene: TRBV20-1; CDR3aa: CSARDGAGPMNTEAFF; CDR3nt: TGCAGTGCTAGAGATGGGGCAGGGCCAATGAACACTGAAGCTTTCTTT
j_gene: TRBJ2-3; abundance: .; d_gene: .; v_gene: TRBV9; CDR3aa: CASSVEGARTDTQYF; CDR3nt: TGTGCCAGCAGCGTAGAGGGAGCTCGCACAGATACGCAGTATTTT
j_gene: TRBJ1-5; abundance: few; d_gene: .; v_gene: TRBV25-1; CDR3aa: CASSPRADQPQHF; CDR3nt: TGTGCCAGCAGTCCTCGCGCGGATCAGCCCCAGCATTTT
j_gene: TRBJ1-1; abundance: .; d_gene: .; v_gene: TRBV20-1; CDR3aa: CSARDFIRADRNTEAFF; CDR3nt: TGCAGTGCTAGAGATTTCATTCGGGCAGATAGGAACACTGAAGCTTTCTTT
j_gene: TRBJ2-4; abundance: .; d_gene: .; v_gene: TRBV12-3/TRBV12-4; CDR3aa: CASTNRRLAKNIQYF; CDR3nt: TGTGCCAGCACCAACAGGAGACTAGCCAAAAACATTCAGTACTTC